This TCR beta chain was retrieved from a study of T cell responses to AZD1222 COVID-19 vaccine. Study findings and constraints: Repertoire samples came only from after the peak T cell response.

The CDR3 runs 15 residues. Germline assignment: CDR1 MDHEN and CDR2 SYDVKM. Trimming pared 5 bases from V and 0 bases from J, leaving 13 bases between. With respect to this clone: Its antigen is undetermined.

Repertoires were generated with immunoSEQ multiplex PCR, while TCRdb's copy carries only in-frame clones and drops some. The sample shows roughly 130,000 clones, about 90% of them seen only once. This TCR was sampled from an adult in good health. The chain combines TRBV28 with TRBJ1-1; D remains ambiguous. The starting material was peripheral blood, obtained on day 0 of AZD1222 vaccination. The DNA for the CDR3 is TGTGCCAGCAGTCCTCCGAGGGCAGTGAACACTGAAGCTTTCTTT. Residues: CASSPPRAVNTEAFF. The full variable domain, with the rest looked up from reference TRBV28 and TRBJ1-1, is DVKVTQSSRYLVKRTGEKVFLECVQDMDHENMFWYRQDPGLGLRLIYFSYDVKMKEKGDIPEGYSVSREKKERFSLILESASTNQTSMYLCASSPPRAVNTEAFFGQGTRLTVV.